This T cell receptor beta chain was identified in a study of T cell changes during pregnancy in multiple sclerosis. V was cut by 0 bases and J by 0 bases, with 9 bases left in between. The germline CDR1 and CDR2 sequences are KGHSH and LQKENI. The CDR3 contains 16 residues. Sequencing was performed with immunoSEQ multiplex PCR; in TCRdb, only in-frame clones are kept and a portion is missing. The data hold about 50,000 clones, with roughly nine tenths observed a single time. Sequencing used CD4+ T cells from peripheral blood mononuclear cells, obtained after pregnancy. V and J are TRBV18 and TRBJ2-1; D is perhaps TRBD2 (5 bases). The TCR was taken from a female donor with multiple sclerosis, enrolled in a pregnancy study. Here the CDR3 DNA reads TGTGCCAGCTCACCACCGGCGGGTAGCTCCTACAATGAGCAGTTCTTC. Translated: CASSPPAGSSYNEQFF.